The 20 T cell receptor beta chains below come from one sample, sequenced in a study of T cells after yellow fever vaccination. TCRdb reprocessed the 5' RACE reads with MiXCR, giving one entry per CDR3 protein. The sample consists of around 46,000 distinct CDR3 sequences, roughly 7% of them appearing once. This specimen was CD8+ T cells sorted from PBMCs, taken roughly 14 days after the first yellow fever vaccination. The receptors shown here come from a man younger than 30 who received the YFV17D yellow fever vaccine.

This clonotype appeared a few times. The CDR3 is CASSLQSLITDTQYF. CDR3 in DNA: TGTGCCAGCAGCCTACAGAGCCTAATCACAGATACGCAGTATTTT. This chain joins TRBV5-6 and TRBJ2-3; D is uncertain. Germline CDR1 is SGHDT and CDR2 is YYEEEE. Trimming stripped 4 bases from V and 2 bases from J, with 14 bases between. The CDR3 is made up of 15 amino acids.

This clonotype was detected ten times or more. The rearrangement joins TRBV6-1 to TRBJ2-5; D possibly uses TRBD1 or TRBD2 (5 bases each). V was clipped by 7 bases and J by 4 bases, with 13 bases between them. The CDR3 length is 13 residues. Per germline, CDR1 MNHNS and CDR2 SASEGT. In DNA form, the CDR3 reads TGTGCCAGCACAACAACTGGGGGAGAGACCCAGTACTTC. Its translation is CASTTTGGETQYF.

In this sample, this clonotype turned up many times. The V gene is TRBV30, the J gene TRBJ2-7; TRBD2 might be the D (6 bases). This CDR3 spans 14 amino acids. The germline V and J ends were trimmed by 2 bases and 6 bases, with 17 bases remaining between them. Germline V CDR1 and CDR2: GTSNPN, SVGIG (reference sequence). CDR3 nucleotides: TGTGCCTGGAGTCCCCTCAGGCGGGGTCGCGAGCAGTACTTC. Amino acid sequence: CAWSPLRRGREQYF.

The chain links TRBV7-6 to TRBJ2-3; D call uncertain. The CDR3 is made up of 13 amino acids. Germline CDR1 SGHVS, CDR2 FNYEAQ. V was shortened by 3 bases and J by 5 bases, with 9 bases between the two germline ends. In DNA, the CDR3 is TGTGCCAGCAGCTTTAATTTGGGAGATACGCAGTATTTT. This sequence encodes CASSFNLGDTQYF.

This clonotype was observed at least ten times. The chain carries TRBV27 and TRBJ2-3; 10 nucleotides agree with TRBD2. Germline CDR1 MNHEY, CDR2 SMNVEV (reference sequence). This CDR3 has 14 amino acids. The V and J ends lost 5 bases and 5 bases, in that order; junction bases with no gene match: 4. CDR3 coding DNA: TGTGCCAGCAGTGGAGCGGGGGGGGGAGATACGCAGTATTTT. Translating gives CASSGAGGGDTQYF.

This clonotype was observed many times. J is TRBJ2-3 and V is TRBV6-5, with TRBD1 identical over 9 bases. V shed 4 bases, J shed 4 bases, and the junction held 9 bases outside the gene matches. Germline CDR1 and CDR2: MNHEY and SVGAGI. There are 16 residues in the CDR3. CDR3 nucleotide sequence: TGTGCCAGCAGTTGGATCCCGGGACAGGGTGCAGATACGCAGTATTTT. Protein product: CASSWIPGQGADTQYF.

This clonotype appeared many times. The rearrangement uses TRBV11-2 and TRBJ2-1, with 9 bases aligning to TRBD1. V was clipped by 0 bases and J by 7 bases; unmatched bases: 13. Germline V gene lookup returns CDR1 SGHAT and CDR2 FQNNGV. The CDR3 is 18 amino acids. DNA for the CDR3: TGTGCCAGCAGCTTAGAGCCGGGGACAGGGTTCGGCGTGAATGAGCAGTTCTTC. Protein sequence: CASSLEPGTGFGVNEQFF. The entire variable domain, with the rest obtained from reference TRBV11-2 and TRBJ2-1, is as follows: EAGVAQSPRYKIIEKRQSVAFWCNPISGHATLYWYQQILGQGPKLLIQFQNNGVVDDSQLPKDRFSAERLKGVDSTLKIQPAKLEDSAVYLCASSLEPGTGFGVNEQFFGPGTRLTVL.

This clonotype was detected only a few times. This chain links TRBV7-2 with TRBJ2-5; the match to TRBD2 covers 10 bases. This CDR3 is built from 16 residues. The germline CDR1 and CDR2 sequences are SGHTA and FQGNSA. With 5 bases clipped from V and 5 bases from J, the junction kept 11 bases outside the gene matches. CDR3 sequence: CASSPSQRGGPETQYF. The CDR3 region has the DNA TGTGCCAGCAGCCCGAGCCAGCGGGGGGGCCCCGAGACCCAGTACTTC.

This chain links TRBV6-2 or TRBV6-3 with TRBJ2-1; D may correspond to TRBD1 or TRBD2 (6 bases each). V dropped 1 base and J dropped 4 bases, with 11 bases sitting between them. Germline loops: CDR1 MNHEY, CDR2 SVGEGT. This CDR3 is built from 15 residues. CDR3 coding DNA: TGTGCCAGCAGTTACTACGGGGGCGAGTACAATGAGCAGTTCTTC. Its protein is CASSYYGGEYNEQFF.

This clonotype was observed at least ten times. The V gene is TRBV5-1, the J gene TRBJ2-1; TRBD1 matches 7 bases. V was pared by 5 bases and J by 8 bases, with 16 bases of the junction left unmatched. CDR1 SGHRS and CDR2 YFSETQ come from the germline V gene. The CDR3 loop spans 16 amino acids. The CDR3 coding sequence is TGCGCCAGCAGTCCACGACTGACAGGGAGTGAGGATGAGCAGTTCTTC. Amino acids: CASSPRLTGSEDEQFF.

This clonotype was seen repeatedly, ten times or more. The chain couples TRBV5-5 to TRBJ2-7; D uncertain. The germline V gene encodes CDR1 SGHKS and CDR2 YYEKEE (reference sequence). Trimming stripped 1 base from V and 4 bases from J, with 9 bases between. This CDR3 contains 13 residues. The CDR3 nucleotides are TGTGCCAGCAGCTTGATTACAGCTTACGAGCAGTACTTC. Translation gives CASSLITAYEQYF.

In this sample, this clonotype turned up many times. V usage is TRBV5-1 and J usage is TRBJ2-3, with a weak D call TRBD2 (5 bases). Germline V gene data show CDR1 as SGHRS and CDR2 as YFSETQ. Trimming took 6 bases from V and 0 from J, leaving 20 bases between them. This CDR3 contains 17 residues. DNA for the CDR3: TGCGCCAGCATCAAACGCGACGGGGTAACTAGCACAGATACGCAGTATTTT. Encoded protein: CASIKRDGVTSTDTQYF.

The chain carries TRBV2 and TRBJ2-3; 8 bases agree with TRBD2. V trimming: 3 bases; J trimming: 5 bases; junction bases outside the gene matches: 7. CDR1 and CDR2 from the germline V gene are SNHLY and FYNNEI. The CDR3 is made up of 15 amino acids. This CDR3 reads CASSDVAGSEDTQYF. In nucleotides, the CDR3 is TGTGCCAGCAGTGATGTAGCGGGGTCGGAAGATACGCAGTATTTT.

This clonotype was found many times. The CDR3 loop is CASSQRTADTQYF. The CDR3 DNA reads TGTGCCAGCAGCCAGAGGACAGCAGATACGCAGTATTTT. This chain joins TRBV5-5 and TRBJ2-3; tentatively, D is TRBD1 (6 bases). Trimming stripped 4 bases from V and 4 bases from J, with 10 bases between. The germline V gene encodes CDR1 SGHKS and CDR2 YYEKEE (reference sequence). The CDR3 covers 13 residues. The entire variable domain, with the rest obtained from reference TRBV5-5 and TRBJ2-3, is as follows: DAGVTQSPTHLIKTRGQQVTLRCSPISGHKSVSWYQQVLGQGPQFIFQYYEKEERGRGNFPDRFSARQFPNYSSELNVNALLLGDSALYLCASSQRTADTQYFGPGTRLTVL.

This clonotype was counted many times. CDR3 residues: CASSALGVGTQYF. CDR3 nucleotides: TGTGCCAGCAGTGCGCTCGGGGTTGGTACCCAGTACTTC. The chain is built from TRBV12-3 or TRBV12-4 and TRBJ2-5; a weak D match, TRBD2 (5 bases). CDR3 length equals 13 residues. V lost 5 bases, J lost 8 bases, and 15 bases lay in between.

The J gene is TRBJ2-2, the V gene TRBV15; TRBD1 aligns across 12 bases. There are 17 residues in the CDR3. The germline V gene encodes CDR1 LNHNV and CDR2 YYDKDF (reference sequence). With 5 bases clipped from V and 5 bases from J, the junction kept 9 bases outside the gene matches. The CDR3 DNA reads as TGTGCCACCAGCTCCCCCGAGGGACAGGGGGCAACCGGGGAGCTGTTTTTT. Its translation: CATSSPEGQGATGELFF.

This clonotype was recorded many times. J is TRBJ1-4 and V is TRBV4-3; D call uncertain. Germline V gene lookup returns CDR1 LGHNA and CDR2 YSLEER. With 1 base removed from V and 11 bases from J, the gap between germline ends came to 14 bases. The CDR3 extends over 14 amino acids. CDR3 nucleotide sequence: TGCGCCAGCAGCCAAGGGAGTACCGCCCCCAAACTGTTTTTT. It yields the protein CASSQGSTAPKLFF.

This clonotype was counted at least ten times. This sequence joins TRBV5-1 and TRBJ1-2; 8 nucleotides line up with TRBD1. Germline-derived CDR1 and CDR2 are SGHRS and YFSETQ. The CDR3 is 14 amino acids. V was pared by 0 bases and J by 8 bases, with 6 bases of the junction left unmatched. CDR3 bases: TGCGCCAGCAGCTTGGGACAGGGGATGCGCGGCTACACCTTC. Encoded protein: CASSLGQGMRGYTF.

This clonotype was recorded at least ten times. This chain's CDR3 is CATSDLPRAGLETQYF. The CDR3 region has the DNA TGTGCCACCAGTGATCTTCCACGAGCCGGGTTAGAGACCCAGTACTTC. This chain connects TRBV24-1 to TRBJ2-5; no clear D gene. Looked up from germline, CDR1 is KGHDR and CDR2 is SFDVKD. The CDR3 runs 16 residues. The germline V and J ends were trimmed by 3 bases and 4 bases, with 17 bases remaining between them.

This clonotype has more than one count but fewer than ten. The chain couples TRBV7-9 to TRBJ2-1; TRBD2 agrees at 7 bases. Per the germline V gene, CDR1 is SEHNR and CDR2 is FQNEAQ (reference sequence). The CDR3 covers 14 residues. The V gene end was trimmed by 8 bases and the J gene end by 8 bases; junction bases not matched to a gene: 12. CDR3 nucleotide sequence: TGTGCCAGCTTAGGTGCTGTCGGGAGGCATGAGCAGTTCTTC. Translated: CASLGAVGRHEQFF.